The rows below give T cell receptor beta chains drawn from one sample of a study of shared clonotypes between healthy human individuals. Produced via immunoSEQ multiplex PCR; TCRdb's table is partial and in-frame only. The sample yields roughly 490,000 clones, roughly 85% seen once. The sequencing sample was made of PBMCs. The receptors derive from a woman aged 40 to 50 in good health. Some clones in this sample may be carry-over from other donors' samples. The CDR3 runs from the conserved cysteine through the conserved F or W. The D gene is left open where the match is weak. Some rows mark clone size as missing; the rest say once, few, many or name a class of expanded clone.

D gene	V gene	J gene	clone size	CDR3 DNA	CDR3 protein
NA	TRBV25-1	TRBJ2-7	NA	TGTGCCAGCAGTGACTTGGGGGAGTCGAACGAGCAGTACTTC	CASSDLGESNEQYF
TRBD2	TRBV7-9	TRBJ2-1	NA	TGTGCCAGCAGCTCCGGGACTAGCGGATACAATGAGCAGTTCTTC	CASSSGTSGYNEQFF
TRBD2	TRBV19	TRBJ2-7	NA	TGTGCCAGTACTGTTACCGCCGGGACTAGCATCCACGAGCAGTACTTC	CASTVTAGTSIHEQYF
NA	TRBV5-1	TRBJ2-5	NA	TGCGCCAGCAGCTTGGGCACTCATGGAGAGACCCAGTACTTC	CASSLGTHGETQYF
NA	TRBV5-1	TRBJ2-7	NA	TGCGCCAGCAGCCCTATCCTGGACACGAGCTCCTACGAGCAGTACTTC	CASSPILDTSSYEQYF
TRBD2	TRBV27	TRBJ2-5	NA	TGTGCCAGCAGTTCTTTAGCCGGACTAGCGGGAGGGAAAGGAGAGACCCAGTACTTC	CASSSLAGLAGGKGETQYF
NA	TRBV2	TRBJ2-5	NA	TGTGCCAGTAAGGCCCCCGGGGCCCGTGAGACCCAGTACTTC	CASKAPGARETQYF
TRBD1	TRBV19	TRBJ2-3	NA	TGTGCCAGTAGGATCGGACAGGGGGCGGAGGATACGCAGTATTTT	CASRIGQGAEDTQYF
NA	TRBV28	TRBJ2-1	once	TGTGCCAGCAGTTTCTGGGGGAGCTCCTACAATGAGCAGTTCTTC	CASSFWGSSYNEQFF
NA	TRBV28	TRBJ2-2	NA	TGTGCCAGCAGAGGCGGGGAGCTGTTTTTT	CASRGGELFF
NA	TRBV11-2	TRBJ2-3	NA	TGTGCCAGCAGCCGTGGCTCCGGGGGTAGCACAGATACGCAGTATTTT	CASSRGSGGSTDTQYF
NA	TRBV29-1	TRBJ1-2	once	TGCAGCGTTGAGGGAGGGGCAGGGCTTGGCTACACCTTC	CSVEGGAGLGYTF
TRBD1	TRBV6-1	TRBJ1-5	NA	TGTGCCAGCTCAGGGGGGAGCAATCAGCCCCAGCATTTT	CASSGGSNQPQHF
NA	TRBV29-1	TRBJ2-1	NA	TGCAGCGCAGGAGGGGGGGCAAATGAGCAGTTCTTC	CSAGGGANEQFF
NA	TRBV12-5	TRBJ1-1	NA	TGTGCTAGTGGCACCTCGACAGCGGGGGTTGAAGCTTTCTTT	CASGTSTAGVEAFF
NA	TRBV13	TRBJ2-6	NA	TGTGCCAGCAGCCGGGGCTCGGCATCTGGGGCCAACGTCCTGACTTTC	CASSRGSASGANVLTF
TRBD1	TRBV5-1	TRBJ2-7	NA	TGCGCCAGCAGCTTTCAGGGACAGGGGCATAGCGAGCAGTACTTC	CASSFQGQGHSEQYF
NA	TRBV6-5	TRBJ1-2	NA	TGTGCCAGCAGTTATAGAACTAACTATGGCTACACCTTC	CASSYRTNYGYTF
NA	TRBV27	TRBJ2-1	NA	TGTGCCAGCAGTTTCGGTGTCGCCGACAATGAGCAGTTCTTC	CASSFGVADNEQFF
NA	TRBV6-1	TRBJ2-7	NA	TGTGCCAGCAGTGAAGCATTCGGCTACGAGCAGTACTTC	CASSEAFGYEQYF
TRBD1	TRBV19	TRBJ1-2	NA	TGTGCCAGTAGTACAAAGACAGGGTCCTTCAGCTATGGCTACACCTTC	CASSTKTGSFSYGYTF
NA	TRBV19	TRBJ1-5	NA	TGTGCCGGCGCCCTGAATAGCAATCAGCCCCAGCATTTT	CAGALNSNQPQHF
NA	TRBV28	TRBJ2-7	NA	TGTGCCAGTGGCCCTCCGGGGCAGGGGCTCTACGAGCAGTACTTC	CASGPPGQGLYEQYF
NA	TRBV7-3	TRBJ2-5	NA	TGTGCCAGCAGCTTATCCACCCAAGAGACCCAGTACTTC	CASSLSTQETQYF
NA	TRBV18	TRBJ1-2	NA	TGTGCCAGCTCACCACCAACAGGGTCCAACTATGGCTACACCTTC	CASSPPTGSNYGYTF
TRBD1	TRBV27	TRBJ2-7	NA	TGTGCCAGCTCCCCCAGGGGACAGTCCTACGAGCAGTACTTC	CASSPRGQSYEQYF
NA	TRBV21-1	TRBJ2-7	NA	TGTGCCAGCAGTTCTCCCGCGTGGGACATGTCCTACGAGCAGTACTTC	CASSSPAWDMSYEQYF
NA	TRBV18	TRBJ1-5	NA	TGTGCCAGCTCACCATCTGGGGGCCGCAATCAGCCCCAGCATTTT	CASSPSGGRNQPQHF
NA	TRBV18	TRBJ2-7	NA	TGTGCCAGCTCACCGGCCGCGACGGCCCCTTACGAGCAGTACTTC	CASSPAATAPYEQYF
NA	TRBV10-3	TRBJ1-1	few	TGTGCCATCAGTGACCCTTCCCTGGGCGGCTACGACACTGAAGCTTTCTTT	CAISDPSLGGYDTEAFF
TRBD2	TRBV29-1	TRBJ2-1	NA	TGCAGCGTAACCGGGACTAGGGTTATTGAGCAGTTCTTC	CSVTGTRVIEQFF
TRBD2	TRBV20-1	TRBJ2-3	NA	TGCAGTGCTGGACTAGCGGGAGTCTTGTATTTT	CSAGLAGVLYF
NA	TRBV28	TRBJ2-1	NA	TGTGCCAGCAGTTTAAGTCTAGCAGTTTACAATGAGCAGTTCTTC	CASSLSLAVYNEQFF
NA	TRBV28	TRBJ1-2	NA	TGTGCCAGCGCCTCCTGGGACAACTATGGCTACACCTTC	CASASWDNYGYTF
NA	TRBV18	TRBJ2-2	NA	TGTGCCAGCTCACCGGGAGTCGGCACCGGGGAGCTGTTTTTT	CASSPGVGTGELFF
NA	TRBV28	TRBJ2-7	NA	NA	CASSSLDKFYEQYF
NA	TRBV30	TRBJ1-5	few	TGTGCCTGGAGCAAGGGAGGGCAGCCCCAGCATTTT	CAWSKGGQPQHF
TRBD1	TRBV28	TRBJ2-7	NA	TGTGCCAGCAGAGAGACGGGACAGGGTCACGAGCAGTACTTC	CASRETGQGHEQYF
NA	TRBV27	TRBJ1-4	NA	TGTGCCAGCAGTTTTTCTGGACAGCCTAATGAAAAACTGTTTTTT	CASSFSGQPNEKLFF
TRBD2	TRBV28	TRBJ2-3	NA	TGTGCCAGCAGCTCTGGAATTGTAGCGGGAGGAGATACGCAGTATTTT	CASSSGIVAGGDTQYF
NA	TRBV7-2	TRBJ2-1	NA	TGTGCCAGCAGCTTGTCGGCGGGATTAGGAAATGAGCAGTTCTTC	CASSLSAGLGNEQFF
TRBD1	TRBV28	TRBJ1-1	NA	TGTGCCAGCAGTGAATCCGCGGACAGGGCTTTCTTT	CASSESADRAFF
NA	TRBV4-1	TRBJ2-2	few	TGCGCCAGCACCCTTTATGAGGAGTCCGGGGAGCTGTTTTTT	CASTLYEESGELFF
NA	TRBV6-1	TRBJ2-7	NA	TGTGCCTCCGAATCGGGGATCACCTACGAGCAGTACTTC	CASESGITYEQYF
NA	TRBV28	TRBJ2-1	NA	TGTGCCAGCAGGGGTCAGCCACCCCACAATGAGCAGTTCTTC	CASRGQPPHNEQFF